The 13 T cell receptor beta chains listed next were all sequenced from one sample in a study of control samples from healthy donors and cancer patients. The repertoire was sequenced with immunoSEQ multiplex PCR; TCRdb's copy has only in-frame clones and lacks some. The sample consists of about 160,000 clones, approximately 94% of them appearing once. Sequencing was performed on blood. All receptors come from a woman between 40 and 55 years old in good health.

This clone was counted a single time. The chain has TRBV7-2 and TRBJ1-1; D uncertain. V was trimmed by 1 base and J by 4 bases, leaving 19 bases between them. Germline loops: CDR1 SGHTA, CDR2 FQGNSA. The CDR3 is 17 residues long. The CDR3 loop is CASSLGFLNVWSTEAFF. The CDR3 coding sequence is TGTGCCAGCAGCTTAGGTTTTTTAAACGTATGGAGCACTGAAGCTTTCTTT.

A single count supports this clone. J is TRBJ2-3 and V is TRBV9; the D gene is possibly TRBD1 (6 bases). Deletions cut 1 base from V and 2 bases from J, with 8 bases between. Germline V CDR1 and CDR2: SGDLS, YYNGEE. The CDR3 contains 14 residues. The DNA for the CDR3 is TGTGCCAGCAGCGTACGGGACATCACAGATACGCAGTATTTT. Encoded protein: CASSVRDITDTQYF.

The chain links TRBV5-1 to TRBJ1-4, with D possibly being TRBD1 (5 bases). The length of the CDR3 is 15 residues. V shed 7 bases and J shed 1 base, with 14 bases lying between them. Per germline, CDR1 SGHRS and CDR2 YFSETQ. CDR3 region: CASAGGIVTNEKLFF. The CDR3 bases are TGCGCCAGCGCGGGGGGGATCGTAACTAATGAAAAACTGTTTTTT. The complete variable domain, with remaining parts taken from reference TRBV5-1 and TRBJ1-4, reads KAGVTQTPRYLIKTRGQQVTLSCSPISGHRSVSWYQQTPGQGLQFLFEYFSETQRNKGNFPGRFSGRQFSNSRSEMNVSTLELGDSALYLCASAGGIVTNEKLFFGSGTQLSVL.

The rearrangement links TRBV12-3 or TRBV12-4 to TRBJ1-5; D is ambiguous. This CDR3 has 12 amino acids. V was pared by 3 bases and J by 6 bases, with 6 bases between. The CDR3 sequence: CASSFRRQPQHF. CDR3 coding DNA: TGTGCCAGCAGTTTTCGTCGTCAGCCCCAGCATTTT.

The chain links TRBV5-6 to TRBJ1-4; the match to TRBD1 covers 7 bases. V lost 4 bases, J lost 3 bases, and 6 bases stayed unmatched. The CDR3 loop spans 15 amino acids. Germline CDR1 SGHDT, CDR2 YYEEEE. The CDR3 loop reads CASSRFRGANEKLFF. DNA of the CDR3: TGTGCCAGCAGCCGATTCAGGGGGGCTAATGAAAAACTGTTTTTT. The entire variable domain, with the rest obtained from reference TRBV5-6 and TRBJ1-4, is as follows: DAGVTQSPTHLIKTRGQQVTLRCSPKSGHDTVSWYQQALGQGPQFIFQYYEEEERQRGNFPDRFSGHQFPNYSSELNVNALLLGDSALYLCASSRFRGANEKLFFGSGTQLSVL.

The chain is built from TRBV9 and TRBJ2-7; 10 bases match TRBD2. This CDR3 region has 15 residues. V gave up 0 bases and J gave up 5 bases; unmatched junction bases: 5. CDR1 is SGDLS, CDR2 YYNGEE, per germline. The CDR3 DNA reads TGTGCCAGCAGCGTAGCTAGCGGGGGCTTCAACGAGCAGTACTTC. Translation: CASSVASGGFNEQYF.

V and J are TRBV10-3 and TRBJ2-7; 14 bases fit TRBD2. This CDR3 has 16 amino acids. J gave up 4 bases and V 6 bases, and 8 bases lay outside the gene matches. The V gene's germline CDR1 is ENHRY and CDR2 SYGVKD. This chain's CDR3 is CAISPPTSGRVYEQYF. The CDR3 nucleotides read TGTGCCATCAGCCCCCCGACTAGCGGGAGGGTGTACGAGCAGTACTTC.

This clone was detected once. This chain connects TRBV9 to TRBJ2-1; D perhaps matches TRBD1 (6 bases). The germline gives CDR1 SGDLS, CDR2 YYNGEE. The CDR3 has 15 residues. Trimming took off 5 bases at V and 7 bases at J, with 19 bases between the two ends. Here the CDR3 reads CASSEGPGETNEQFF. CDR3 coding DNA: TGTGCCAGCAGTGAAGGACCAGGGGAGACGAATGAGCAGTTCTTC.

The V gene is TRBV9, the J gene TRBJ1-1; D gene ambiguous. The length of the CDR3 is 15 residues. V lost 4 bases, J lost 1 base, and 14 bases lay in between. CDR1 is SGDLS and CDR2 is YYNGEE in the germline V gene. The CDR3 region is CASSLFGMRNTEAFF. CDR3 bases: TGTGCCAGCAGCCTATTCGGTATGAGGAACACTGAAGCTTTCTTT.

V gene TRBV7-2 combines with J gene TRBJ2-4, with a tentative D call TRBD1 (5 bases). V was clipped by 1 base and J by 4 bases, with 11 bases between them. Per the germline V gene, CDR1 is SGHTA and CDR2 is FQGNSA. The CDR3 is 15 amino acids. CDR3 amino acids: CASSLGRQNKNIQYF. In nucleotides, the CDR3 is TGTGCCAGCAGCTTAGGTCGACAGAATAAAAACATTCAGTACTTC.

The chain has TRBV6-6 and TRBJ1-1, with 9 bases that match TRBD1. Germline-derived CDR1 and CDR2 are MNHNY and SVGAGI (reference sequence). The CDR3 runs 15 residues. V trimming: 5 bases; J trimming: 1 base; junction bases outside the gene matches: 5. CDR3 nucleotide sequence: TGTGCCAGCAGTAATACAGGGGGCAAGAACACTGAAGCTTTCTTT. Its protein is CASSNTGGKNTEAFF.

In the case of this clone: The sample contains more than one DNA sequence encoding this CDR3. The chain joins TRBV9 to TRBJ2-2; maybe TRBD2 (5 bases). Trimming shortened V by 2 bases and J by 0 bases, and 8 bases separated the two germline ends. CDR3 size: 15 residues. The germline V gene has CDR1 SGDLS and CDR2 YYNGEE. CDR3 protein: CASSVAGSNTGELFF. The CDR3 DNA is TGTGCCAGCAGCGTCGCGGGTTCGAACACCGGGGAGCTGTTTTTT.

This clone was observed a single time. V is TRBV29-1 and J is TRBJ1-5, with 7 positions matching TRBD1. The length of the CDR3 is 13 residues. The germline V gene encodes CDR1 SQVTM and CDR2 ANQGSEA. V gave up 3 bases and J gave up 5 bases; unmatched junction bases: 4. The CDR3 sequence is CSVERGPDQPQHF. CDR3 bases: TGCAGCGTTGAGAGGGGGCCGGATCAGCCCCAGCATTTT.